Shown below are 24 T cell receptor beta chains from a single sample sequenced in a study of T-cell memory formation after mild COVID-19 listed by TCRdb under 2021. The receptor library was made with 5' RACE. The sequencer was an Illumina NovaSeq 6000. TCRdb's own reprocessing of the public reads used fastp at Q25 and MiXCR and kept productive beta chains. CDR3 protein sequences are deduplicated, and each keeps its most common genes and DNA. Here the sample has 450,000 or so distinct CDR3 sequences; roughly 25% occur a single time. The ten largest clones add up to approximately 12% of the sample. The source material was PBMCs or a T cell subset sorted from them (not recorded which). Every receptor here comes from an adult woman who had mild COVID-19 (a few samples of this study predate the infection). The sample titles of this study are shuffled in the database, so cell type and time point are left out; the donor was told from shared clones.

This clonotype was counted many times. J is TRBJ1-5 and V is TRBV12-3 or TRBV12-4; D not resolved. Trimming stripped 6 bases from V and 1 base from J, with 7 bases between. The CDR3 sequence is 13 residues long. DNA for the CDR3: TGTGCCAGCAGCTTACGGAGCAATCAGCCCCAGCATTTT. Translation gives CASSLRSNQPQHF.

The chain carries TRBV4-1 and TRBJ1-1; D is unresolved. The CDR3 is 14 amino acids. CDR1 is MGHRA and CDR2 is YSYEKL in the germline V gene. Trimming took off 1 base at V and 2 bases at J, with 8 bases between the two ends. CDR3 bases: TGCGCCAGCAGCCAAGTGGCGGGTAACACTGAAGCTTTCTTT. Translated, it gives CASSQVAGNTEAFF.

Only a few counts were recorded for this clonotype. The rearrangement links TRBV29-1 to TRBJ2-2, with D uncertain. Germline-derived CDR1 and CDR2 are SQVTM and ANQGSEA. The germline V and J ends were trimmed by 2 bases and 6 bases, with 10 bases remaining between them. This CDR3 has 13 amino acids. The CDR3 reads CSVESREAGELFF. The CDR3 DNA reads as TGCAGCGTTGAATCACGCGAGGCCGGGGAGCTGTTTTTT.

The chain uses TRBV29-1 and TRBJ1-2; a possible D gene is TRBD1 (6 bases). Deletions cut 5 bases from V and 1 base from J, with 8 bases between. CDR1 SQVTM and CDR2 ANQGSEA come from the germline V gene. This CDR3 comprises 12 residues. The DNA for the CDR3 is TGCAGCGTTCAGGGGCATAACTATGGCTACACCTTC. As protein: CSVQGHNYGYTF.

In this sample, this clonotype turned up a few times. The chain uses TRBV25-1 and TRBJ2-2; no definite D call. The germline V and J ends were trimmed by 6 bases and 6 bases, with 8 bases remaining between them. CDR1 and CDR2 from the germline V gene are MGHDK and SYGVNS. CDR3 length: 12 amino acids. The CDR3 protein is CASSVGPGELFF. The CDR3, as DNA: TGTGCCAGCAGCGTGGGCCCCGGGGAGCTGTTTTTT. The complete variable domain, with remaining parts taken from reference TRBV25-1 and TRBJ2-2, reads EADIYQTPRYLVIGTGKKITLECSQTMGHDKMYWYQQDPGMELHLIHYSYGVNSTEKGDLSSESTVSRIRTEHFPLTLESARPSHTSQYLCASSVGPGELFFGEGSRLTVL.

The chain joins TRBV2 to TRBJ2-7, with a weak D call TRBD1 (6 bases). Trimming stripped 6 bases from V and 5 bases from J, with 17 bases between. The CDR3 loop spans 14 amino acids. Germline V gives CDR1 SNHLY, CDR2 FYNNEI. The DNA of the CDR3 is TGTGCCAGCAGGGAACCAGGGGAGTATAACGAGCAGTACTTC. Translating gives CASREPGEYNEQYF. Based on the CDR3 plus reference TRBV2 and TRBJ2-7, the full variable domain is EPEVTQTPSHQVTQMGQEVILRCVPISNHLYFYWYRQILGQKVEFLVSFYNNEISEKSEIFDDQFSVERPDGSNFTLKIRSTKLEDSAMYFCASREPGEYNEQYFGPGTRLTVT.

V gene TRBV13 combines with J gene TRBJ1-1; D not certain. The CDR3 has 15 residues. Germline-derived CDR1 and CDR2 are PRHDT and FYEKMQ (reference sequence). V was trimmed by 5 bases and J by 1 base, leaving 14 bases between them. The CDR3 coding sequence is TGTGCCAGCAGCCCACGTTGGATGGCGAACACTGAAGCTTTCTTT. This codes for CASSPRWMANTEAFF.

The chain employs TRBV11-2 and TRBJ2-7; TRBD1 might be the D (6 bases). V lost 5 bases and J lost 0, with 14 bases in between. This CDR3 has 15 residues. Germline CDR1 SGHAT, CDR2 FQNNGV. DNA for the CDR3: TGTGCCAGCAGCGTACACAGGGAACTCTCCTACGAGCAGTACTTC. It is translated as CASSVHRELSYEQYF. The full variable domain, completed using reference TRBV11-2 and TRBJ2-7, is EAGVAQSPRYKIIEKRQSVAFWCNPISGHATLYWYQQILGQGPKLLIQFQNNGVVDDSQLPKDRFSAERLKGVDSTLKIQPAKLEDSAVYLCASSVHRELSYEQYFGPGTRLTVT.

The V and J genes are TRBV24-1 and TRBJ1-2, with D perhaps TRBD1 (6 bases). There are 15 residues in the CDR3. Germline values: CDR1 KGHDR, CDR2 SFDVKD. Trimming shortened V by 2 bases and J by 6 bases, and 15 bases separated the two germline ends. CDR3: CATSDSRGRKDGYTF. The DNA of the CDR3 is TGTGCCACCAGTGATTCCAGGGGCAGGAAAGATGGCTACACCTTC.

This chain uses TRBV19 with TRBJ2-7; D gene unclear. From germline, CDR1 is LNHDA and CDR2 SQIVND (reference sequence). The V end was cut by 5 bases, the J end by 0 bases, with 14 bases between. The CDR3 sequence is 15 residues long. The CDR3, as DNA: TGTGCCAGTAGTGCCCAGAGCGCTTTCTCCTACGAGCAGTACTTC. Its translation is CASSAQSAFSYEQYF.

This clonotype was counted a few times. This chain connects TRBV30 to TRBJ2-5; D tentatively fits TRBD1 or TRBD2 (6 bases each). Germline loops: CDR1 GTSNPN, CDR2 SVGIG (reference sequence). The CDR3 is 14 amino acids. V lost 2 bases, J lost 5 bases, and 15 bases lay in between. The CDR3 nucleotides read TGTGCCTGGAGTCCCCACAGGGAGGTGGAGACCCAGTACTTC. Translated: CAWSPHREVETQYF.

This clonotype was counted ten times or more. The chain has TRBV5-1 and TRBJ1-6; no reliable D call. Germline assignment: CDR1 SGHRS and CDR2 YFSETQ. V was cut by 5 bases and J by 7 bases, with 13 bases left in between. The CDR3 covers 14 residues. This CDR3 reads CASSPGRTNSPLHF. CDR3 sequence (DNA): TGCGCCAGCAGTCCTGGACGGACGAATTCACCCCTCCACTTT.

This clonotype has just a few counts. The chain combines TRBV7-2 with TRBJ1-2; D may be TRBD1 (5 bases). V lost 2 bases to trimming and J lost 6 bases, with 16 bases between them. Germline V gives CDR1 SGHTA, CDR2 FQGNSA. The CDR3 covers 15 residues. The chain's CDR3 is CASSLIFGGTDGYTF. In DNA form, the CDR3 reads TGTGCCAGCAGCTTAATCTTCGGGGGAACTGATGGCTACACCTTC.

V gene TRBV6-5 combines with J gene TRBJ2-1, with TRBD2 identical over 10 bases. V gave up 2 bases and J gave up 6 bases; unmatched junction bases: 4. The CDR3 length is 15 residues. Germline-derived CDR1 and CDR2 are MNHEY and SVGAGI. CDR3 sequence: CASSYERTSGNEQFF. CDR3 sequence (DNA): TGTGCCAGCAGTTACGAGAGGACTAGCGGCAATGAGCAGTTCTTC.

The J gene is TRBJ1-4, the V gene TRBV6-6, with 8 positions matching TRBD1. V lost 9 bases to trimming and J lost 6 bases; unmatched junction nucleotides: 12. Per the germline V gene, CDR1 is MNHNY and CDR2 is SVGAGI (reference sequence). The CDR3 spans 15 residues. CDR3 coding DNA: TGTGCCAGTATCTCCCGACAGGGGAGCGATGAAAAACTGTTTTTT. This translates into CASISRQGSDEKLFF.

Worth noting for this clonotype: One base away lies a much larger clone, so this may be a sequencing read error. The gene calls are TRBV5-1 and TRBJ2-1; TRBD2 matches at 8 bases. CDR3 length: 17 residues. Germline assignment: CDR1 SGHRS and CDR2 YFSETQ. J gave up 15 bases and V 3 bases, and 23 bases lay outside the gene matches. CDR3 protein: CASSSEPISGGIGRAFF. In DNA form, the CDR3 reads TGCGCCAGCAGCTCGGAACCCATTTCGGGAGGGATAGGACGTGCGTTCTTC.

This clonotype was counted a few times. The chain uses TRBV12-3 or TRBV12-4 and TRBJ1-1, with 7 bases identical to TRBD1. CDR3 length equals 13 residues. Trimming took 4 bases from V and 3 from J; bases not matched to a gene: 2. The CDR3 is CASSWDSYTEAFF. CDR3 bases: TGTGCCAGCAGTTGGGACAGCTACACTGAAGCTTTCTTT.

The CDR3 DNA sequence: TGTGCCATCAGCGCTGGACCTCAAGATACGCAGTATTTT. Translation gives CAISAGPQDTQYF. The chain combines TRBV10-3 with TRBJ2-3, with D unresolved. The germline CDR1 and CDR2 sequences are ENHRY and SYGVKD. V lost 6 bases and J lost 5, with 12 bases in between. The CDR3 runs 13 residues.

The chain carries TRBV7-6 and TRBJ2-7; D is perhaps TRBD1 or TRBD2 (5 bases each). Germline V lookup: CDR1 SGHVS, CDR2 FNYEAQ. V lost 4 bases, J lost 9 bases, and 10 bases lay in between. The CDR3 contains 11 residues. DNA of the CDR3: TGTGCCAGCAGCTACGGGACCGTGCAGTACTTC. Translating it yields CASSYGTVQYF.

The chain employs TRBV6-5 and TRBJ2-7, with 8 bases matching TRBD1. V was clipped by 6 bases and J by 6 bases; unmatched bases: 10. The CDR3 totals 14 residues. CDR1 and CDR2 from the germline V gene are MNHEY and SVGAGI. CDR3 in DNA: TGTGCCAGCAGCCTAGGACAGGGCAACGGCGAGCAGTACTTC. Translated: CASSLGQGNGEQYF.

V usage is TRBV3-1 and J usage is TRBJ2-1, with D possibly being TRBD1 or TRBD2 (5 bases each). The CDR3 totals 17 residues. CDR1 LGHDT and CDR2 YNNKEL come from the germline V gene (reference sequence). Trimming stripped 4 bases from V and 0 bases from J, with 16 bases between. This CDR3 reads CASSRGAARSSYNEQFF. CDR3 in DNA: TGTGCCAGCAGCCGAGGGGCAGCGCGGAGCTCCTACAATGAGCAGTTCTTC.

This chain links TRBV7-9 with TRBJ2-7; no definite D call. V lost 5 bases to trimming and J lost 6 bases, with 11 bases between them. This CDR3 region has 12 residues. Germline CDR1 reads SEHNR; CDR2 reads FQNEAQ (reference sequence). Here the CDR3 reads CASSPRPLEQYF. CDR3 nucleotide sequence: TGTGCCAGCAGCCCCCGGCCCCTCGAGCAGTACTTC.

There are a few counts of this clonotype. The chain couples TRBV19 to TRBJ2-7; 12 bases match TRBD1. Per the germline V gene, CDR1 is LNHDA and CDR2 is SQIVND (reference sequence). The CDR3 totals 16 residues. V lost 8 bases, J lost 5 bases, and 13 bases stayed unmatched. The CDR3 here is CASSRLEGQGAHEQYF. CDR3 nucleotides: TGTGCCAGTTCCCGATTGGAGGGACAGGGGGCCCACGAGCAGTACTTC.

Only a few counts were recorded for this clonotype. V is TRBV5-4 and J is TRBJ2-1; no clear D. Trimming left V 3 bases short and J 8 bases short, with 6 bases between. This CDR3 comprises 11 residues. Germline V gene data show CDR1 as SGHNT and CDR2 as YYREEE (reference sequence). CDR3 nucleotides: TGTGCCAGCAGCTGGGGTCATGAGCAGTTCTTC. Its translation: CASSWGHEQFF. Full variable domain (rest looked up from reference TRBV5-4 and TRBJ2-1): ETGVTQSPTHLIKTRGQQVTLRCSSQSGHNTVSWYQQALGQGPQFIFQYYREEENGRGNFPPRFSGLQFPNYSSELNVNALELDDSALYLCASSWGHEQFFGPGTRLTVL.